A single sample gave rise to the 28 T cell receptor beta chains below, sequenced in a study of T cell repertoires in cytomegalovirus infection. One entry per CDR3 protein results from TCRdb running MiXCR on the reads. This repertoire shows around 750,000 distinct CDR3 sequences, about 33% found once; its top ten account for 9.5% to 15%. The antigens these receptors bind are not known. Sequenced here: cultured CD8+ T cells from PBMCs, sampled from culture after CMV antigen stimulation. Receptors were obtained from a human donor in good health (CMV status not recorded). Some clones in this sample may be carry-over from other donors' samples.

The rearrangement uses TRBV15 and TRBJ1-5; D gene ambiguous. Germline CDR1 LNHNV, CDR2 YYDKDF (reference sequence). The CDR3 is made up of 15 amino acids. Deletions cut 4 bases from V and 6 bases from J, with 16 bases between. In DNA, the CDR3 is TGTGCCACCAGCACATCAAGGTGGAGTGGTCAGCCCCAGCATTTT. This encodes CATSTSRWSGQPQHF.

This clonotype was counted only a few times. The chain combines TRBV6-1 with TRBJ2-5; D is undetermined. The CDR3 consists of 15 residues. Trimming removed 2 bases from V and 4 bases from J, with 14 bases in between. CDR1 is MNHNS, CDR2 SASEGT, per germline. The CDR3 protein is CASSEPEQSGETQYF. The CDR3 DNA sequence: TGTGCCAGCAGTGAACCTGAACAGTCTGGAGAGACCCAGTACTTC.

This chain links TRBV7-6 with TRBJ2-2; D is perhaps TRBD2 (6 bases). The CDR3 runs to 16 residues. Germline CDR1 reads SGHVS; CDR2 reads FNYEAQ. V was shortened by 0 bases and J by 5 bases, with 13 bases between the two germline ends. The CDR3 DNA sequence: TGTGCCAGCAGCTTAGCAGGGCCGGAGGGTACCGGGGAGCTGTTTTTT. Its translation: CASSLAGPEGTGELFF.

The chain has TRBV15 and TRBJ1-2, with a weak D call TRBD1 (6 bases). The CDR3 covers 13 residues. Trimming pared 1 base from V and 8 bases from J, leaving 11 bases between. Germline CDR1 reads LNHNV; CDR2 reads YYDKDF (reference sequence). The CDR3, as DNA: TGTGCCACCAGCAGAGCAACAGGGAAGGGCTACACCTTC. It codes for CATSRATGKGYTF.

This clonotype appeared many times. The chain has TRBV10-3 and TRBJ1-1; 11 bases fit TRBD1. Germline V gene sequence: CDR1 ENHRY, CDR2 SYGVKD. CDR3 length: 15 amino acids. V gave up 3 bases and J gave up 10 bases; unmatched junction bases: 10. The CDR3 loop is CAISELRDRGVSAFF. In DNA, the CDR3 is TGTGCCATCAGTGAACTCCGGGACAGGGGGGTATCAGCTTTCTTT.

DNA of the CDR3: TGTGCCAGCAAATATTCTCCTCCAAGCAATCAGCCCCAGCATTTT. Residues: CASKYSPPSNQPQHF. This rearrangement joins TRBV2 to TRBJ1-5; D ambiguous. Trimming shortened V by 7 bases and J by 1 base, and 14 bases separated the two germline ends. CDR1 is SNHLY, CDR2 FYNNEI, per germline. This CDR3 region has 15 residues.

As to this clonotype: A much bigger clone sits one base away, suggesting this may be a read error. This chain joins TRBV7-9 and TRBJ2-1; D is possibly TRBD2 (7 bases). CDR3 length: 16 amino acids. CDR1 is SEHNR and CDR2 is FQNEAQ in the germline V gene (reference sequence). The CDR3 DNA follows: TGTGCCAGCAGCTTAGCGGGGGGGCCCATATACAATAAGCAGTTCTTC. As protein: CASSLAGGPIYNKQFF.

This clonotype was observed a handful of times. This chain links TRBV6-8 with TRBJ2-3; TRBD2 matches 7 bases. CDR3 size: 12 residues. With V trimmed by 8 bases and J by 2 bases, 1 base remained unmatched. CDR1 and CDR2 from the germline V gene are MNHGY and SAAAGT. As DNA, the CDR3 is TGTGCCAGCGGGGGGGTCACAGATACGCAGTATTTT. Protein sequence: CASGGVTDTQYF.

The chain joins TRBV4-2 to TRBJ2-5; no firm D call. CDR1 LGHNA and CDR2 YNFKEQ come from the germline V gene. The CDR3 contains 14 residues. V lost 5 bases, J lost 3 bases, and 13 bases lay in between. The CDR3 here is CASSSRDTKETQYF. DNA of the CDR3: TGTGCCAGCAGCTCCCGAGACACAAAAGAGACCCAGTACTTC.

As for this clonotype: Compared with germline, one end of the junction differs, possibly owing to a read error. The chain is built from TRBV7-6 and TRBJ2-1; D is possibly TRBD2 (7 bases). The germline CDR1 and CDR2 sequences are SGHVS and FNYEAQ. The CDR3 length is 14 residues. CDR3: CVSRGGGSYNEQFF. In DNA form, the CDR3 reads TGTGTCAGCAGAGGGGGGGGCTCCTACAATGAGCAGTTCTTC.

The CDR3 DNA reads as TGTGCCAGCAGTGAACAGGGGTTCTACAATGAGCAGTTCTTC. Amino acid sequence: CASSEQGFYNEQFF. V gene TRBV6-4 combines with J gene TRBJ2-1; 7 positions agree with TRBD1. CDR3 length: 14 amino acids. In germline, CDR1 is MRHNA, CDR2 SNTAGT. V lost 3 bases to trimming and J lost 3 bases; unmatched junction nucleotides: 2.

This chain joins TRBV7-9 and TRBJ2-3, with 7 bases fitting TRBD1. Per the germline V gene, CDR1 is SEHNR and CDR2 is FQNEAQ (reference sequence). J gave up 0 bases and V 5 bases, and 8 bases lay outside the gene matches. The CDR3 has 16 residues. The CDR3: CASSPRQGPSTDTQYF. In DNA, the CDR3 is TGTGCCAGCAGCCCCCGACAGGGCCCGAGCACAGATACGCAGTATTTT.

This clonotype was recorded once. V usage is TRBV29-1 and J usage is TRBJ2-3; 10 nucleotides line up with TRBD2. This CDR3 contains 14 residues. Germline V gene lookup returns CDR1 SQVTM and CDR2 ANQGSEA. Germline trimming cut 5 bases from V and 0 bases from J; bases unmatched to any gene: 2. The CDR3 nucleotides are TGCAGCGTTACTAGCGGGGAGAGCACAGATACGCAGTATTTT. Translating it yields CSVTSGESTDTQYF.

The chain carries TRBV7-9 and TRBJ1-2; D is unclear. Germline V gene data show CDR1 as SEHNR and CDR2 as FQNEAQ (reference sequence). Deletions cut 1 base from V and 5 bases from J, with 8 bases between. This CDR3 region has 13 residues. CDR3 loop: CASSLVLGYGYTF. CDR3 in DNA: TGTGCCAGCAGCTTAGTTTTGGGGTATGGCTACACCTTC.

This clonotype was recorded once. The rearrangement links TRBV15 to TRBJ1-2; D uncertain. From germline, CDR1 is LNHNV and CDR2 YYDKDF (reference sequence). Trimming took off 5 bases at V and 8 bases at J, with 21 bases between the two ends. The CDR3 spans 15 residues. The CDR3 protein is CATSEKTDLPGGYTF. The CDR3 DNA is TGTGCCACCAGCGAAAAGACTGACTTGCCCGGAGGCTACACCTTC.

The J gene is TRBJ1-1, the V gene TRBV7-8; D is undetermined. CDR1 and CDR2 from the germline V gene are SGHVS and FQNEAQ. Trimming pared 3 bases from V and 8 bases from J, leaving 7 bases between. The CDR3 spans 11 residues. Here the CDR3 reads CASSFGEEAFF. Here the CDR3 DNA reads TGTGCCAGCAGCTTCGGAGAGGAAGCTTTCTTT.

The chain has TRBV12-3 or TRBV12-4 and TRBJ2-5, with D maybe TRBD2 (6 bases). The V end was cut by 6 bases, the J end by 5 bases, with 16 bases between. There are 14 residues in the CDR3. The chain's CDR3 is CASSSSGEVETQYF. CDR3 nucleotides: TGTGCCAGCAGCTCCTCGGGGGAGGTGGAGACCCAGTACTTC.

V is TRBV6-1 and J is TRBJ1-1, with a weak D call TRBD1 (6 bases). CDR1 and CDR2 from the germline V gene are MNHNS and SASEGT. Trimming shortened V by 5 bases and J by 7 bases, and 14 bases separated the two germline ends. This CDR3 is 13 amino acids long. DNA of the CDR3: TGTGCCAGCAGTATACAGGGAAAGGGTGAAGCTTTCTTT. This encodes CASSIQGKGEAFF.

This clonotype came up many times. This chain joins TRBV7-3 and TRBJ2-3, with D possibly TRBD2 on 6 matching bases. The CDR3 loop spans 15 amino acids. CDR1 and CDR2 from the germline V gene are SGHTA and FQGTGA. The V end lost 3 bases, the J end lost 4 bases, and 14 bases lay between the germline ends. CDR3 DNA sequence: TGTGCCAGCAGCTTGGCCGGGGGAGGCGCAGATACGCAGTATTTT. Protein product: CASSLAGGGADTQYF.

This clonotype showed up just once. This rearrangement joins TRBV25-1 to TRBJ2-2; perhaps D is TRBD1 or TRBD2 (5 bases each). The CDR3 covers 15 residues. From germline, CDR1 is MGHDK and CDR2 SYGVNS. V was shortened by 4 bases and J by 1 base, with 10 bases between the two germline ends. This CDR3 is CASSVATVNTGELFF. Written as DNA, the CDR3 is TGTGCCAGCAGTGTAGCGACAGTGAACACCGGGGAGCTGTTTTTT.

This clonotype has only one observation. This chain uses TRBV2 with TRBJ2-1, with 8 bases aligning to TRBD1. The CDR3 totals 19 residues. J gave up 4 bases and V 2 bases, and 16 bases lay outside the gene matches. CDR1 is SNHLY, CDR2 FYNNEI, per germline. CDR3 DNA: TGTGCCAGCAGTGAAATAGGGACAGGACGGGTATTGGCATACAATGAGCAGTTCTTC. Translating gives CASSEIGTGRVLAYNEQFF.

With regard to this clonotype: An end of the junction does not agree with germline; a read error may underlie this. The V call is TRBV7-9, the J call TRBJ1-5; D call uncertain. The CDR3 extends over 17 amino acids. CDR1 and CDR2 from the germline V gene are SEHNR and FQNEAQ (reference sequence). The CDR3 reads CASSLVSTTGFNQLQHF. DNA of the CDR3: TGTGCCAGCAGCCTAGTATCAACAACCGGATTCAATCAGCTCCAGCATTTT.

For this clonotype: Germline is not matched at one junction end, which may reflect a read error. This chain connects TRBV6-2 or TRBV6-3 to TRBJ2-5; tentatively, D is TRBD1 (5 bases). CDR1 and CDR2 (germline): MNHEY, SVGEGT. The CDR3 covers 15 residues. The CDR3 region is CAGSEDIPSQETQYF. The CDR3 DNA is TGTGCCGGCAGTGAGGACATACCGTCCCAAGAGACCCAGTACTTC.

V and J are TRBV18 and TRBJ1-1, with a tentative D call TRBD1 (6 bases). Germline V lookup: CDR1 KGHSH, CDR2 LQKENI. CDR3 size: 14 residues. CDR3 sequence: CISSPGTPNTEAFF. CDR3 in DNA: TGTATCAGCTCACCCGGGACACCGAACACTGAAGCTTTCTTT.

This chain uses TRBV2 with TRBJ2-1; 12 bases align to TRBD2. V shed 3 bases, J shed 4 bases, and the junction held 10 bases outside the gene matches. Per the germline V gene, CDR1 is SNHLY and CDR2 is FYNNEI. The CDR3 contains 18 residues. CDR3 DNA: TGTGCCAGCAGTGATGAGCTAGCGGGGGGGTCCGCTTACAATGAGCAGTTCTTC. It is translated as CASSDELAGGSAYNEQFF.

The V gene is TRBV6-6, the J gene TRBJ1-1; D might be TRBD1 (5 bases). Germline-derived CDR1 and CDR2 are MNHNY and SVGAGI (reference sequence). With 2 bases removed from V and 0 bases from J, the gap between germline ends came to 16 bases. The length of the CDR3 is 17 residues. CDR3 protein: CASSYRDGQNMNTEAFF. The CDR3 DNA reads TGTGCCAGCAGTTACAGGGACGGACAAAACATGAACACTGAAGCTTTCTTT.

This clonotype was counted ten times or more. The chain links TRBV7-4 to TRBJ1-2; D not certain. The germline CDR1 and CDR2 sequences are SGHVT and SQSDAQ. The CDR3 is 13 amino acids. Trimming stripped 0 bases from V and 6 bases from J, with 8 bases between. The CDR3 loop reads CASSLARGNGYTF. The CDR3 DNA reads as TGTGCCAGCAGCTTAGCGAGAGGGAATGGCTACACCTTC.

The V call is TRBV7-9, the J call TRBJ2-1; no definite D call. This CDR3 is built from 15 residues. Trimming shortened V by 5 bases and J by 0 bases, and 11 bases separated the two germline ends. CDR1 is SEHNR, CDR2 FQNEAQ, per germline (reference sequence). The CDR3, as DNA: TGTGCCAGCAGCCAGGAGATGGACTCCTACAATGAGCAGTTCTTC. Translated, it gives CASSQEMDSYNEQFF.